This TCR beta chain emerged from a study of regulatory T cells in long-lasting Graves disease. Time point given: persistent/refractory GD, antithyroid drugs over 5 years with positive TRAb. PBMC-extracted RNA yielded the TCR library. V was cut by 7 bases and J by 4 bases, with 11 bases left in between. Germline V gene sequence: CDR1 SQVTM, CDR2 ANQGSEA. The CDR3 is made up of 12 amino acids. In building TCR beta libraries, iRepertoire HTBI primers were used together with Arm-PCR of CDR3 regions. Via MiXCR, TCRdb re-called the multiplex PCR reads, giving one row per CDR3 protein. Of approximately 350,000 distinct CDR3 sequences in the sample, 23% were seen once.

Sequencing was performed on peripheral blood mononuclear cells (PBMCs), taken when the disease was refractory, from a patient treated with antithyroid drugs. The rearrangement uses TRBV29-1 and TRBJ1-3; D not certain. This TCR derives from a middle-aged woman with Graves disease. The CDR3 DNA follows: TGCAGCGCTGCGGACGGCGGAAACACCATATATTTT. Translating it yields CSAADGGNTIYF.